The clone carrying this TCR beta chain was detected many times. These data are taken from a study of T cells in Graves' hyperthyroidism and ophthalmopathy. Study details: Peripheral blood was drawn at first diagnosis, prior to all treatment.

Germline assignment: CDR1 SNHLY and CDR2 FYNNEI. CDR3 length: 15 amino acids. Between the trimmed V and J ends, which lost 4 bases and 5 bases, there was a span of 17 bases. Template material for amplifying TCR beta CDR3 regions consisted of RNA transcripts. First-round RT-PCR of the TCR CDR3 relied on the HTBI primer set. TCRdb re-derived calls from the multiplex PCR reads in MiXCR, one entry per CDR3 protein. Of 550,000 to 600,000 distinct CDR3 sequences listed, approximately 14% were seen once; the top ten hold around 7%. Patients were excluded for uncontrolled infection, other autoimmune disease, pregnancy or lactation. Using around 10 ml of fresh peripheral blood, PBMCs were prepared.

The sample taken for sequencing was blood. The clonotype was recovered from a woman aged 18-29 years with Graves' ophthalmopathy. The chain carries TRBV2 and TRBJ1-1; possibly TRBD1 for D (6 bases). CDR3 nucleotides: TGTGCCAGCAGTGCAACGGACAGCGGGATGACTGAAGCTTTCTTT. Protein product: CASSATDSGMTEAFF.